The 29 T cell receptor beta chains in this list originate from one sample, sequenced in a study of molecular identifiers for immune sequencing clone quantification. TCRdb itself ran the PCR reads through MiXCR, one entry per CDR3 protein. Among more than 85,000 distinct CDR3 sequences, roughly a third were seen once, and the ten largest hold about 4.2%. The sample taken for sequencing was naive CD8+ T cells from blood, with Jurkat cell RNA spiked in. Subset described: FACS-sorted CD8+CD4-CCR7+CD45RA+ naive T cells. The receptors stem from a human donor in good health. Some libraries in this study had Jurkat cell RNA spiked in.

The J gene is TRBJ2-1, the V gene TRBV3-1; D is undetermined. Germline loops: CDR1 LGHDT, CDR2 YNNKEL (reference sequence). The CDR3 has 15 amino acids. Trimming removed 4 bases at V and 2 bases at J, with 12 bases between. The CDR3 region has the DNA TGTGCCAGCAGCCGAACACTCTTCGCCTACAATGAGCAGTTCTTC. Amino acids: CASSRTLFAYNEQFF.

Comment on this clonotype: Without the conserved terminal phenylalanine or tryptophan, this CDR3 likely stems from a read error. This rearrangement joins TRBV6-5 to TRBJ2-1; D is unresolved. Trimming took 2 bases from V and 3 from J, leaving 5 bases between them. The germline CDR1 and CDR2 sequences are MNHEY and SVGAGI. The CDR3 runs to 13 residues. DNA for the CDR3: TGTGCCAGCAGTTACCGGAGCTACAATGAGCAGTTCCTC. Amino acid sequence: CASSYRSYNEQFL.

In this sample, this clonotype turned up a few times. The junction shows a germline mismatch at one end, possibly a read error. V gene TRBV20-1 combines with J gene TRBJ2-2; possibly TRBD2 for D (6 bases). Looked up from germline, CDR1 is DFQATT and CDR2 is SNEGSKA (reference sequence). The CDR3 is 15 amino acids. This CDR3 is CSARDRAAGTGELVF. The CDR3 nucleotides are TGCAGTGCTAGAGATAGGGCAGCGGGCACCGGGGAGCTGGTTTTT.

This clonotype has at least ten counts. DNA of the CDR3: TGTGCCATCTGGACAGGGGACCAGAACACTGAAGCTTTCTTT. This encodes CAIWTGDQNTEAFF. This chain links TRBV10-3 with TRBJ1-1; 9 bases fit TRBD1. Germline assignment: CDR1 ENHRY and CDR2 SYGVKD. There are 14 residues in the CDR3. With V trimmed by 8 bases and J by 1 base, 5 bases remained unmatched.

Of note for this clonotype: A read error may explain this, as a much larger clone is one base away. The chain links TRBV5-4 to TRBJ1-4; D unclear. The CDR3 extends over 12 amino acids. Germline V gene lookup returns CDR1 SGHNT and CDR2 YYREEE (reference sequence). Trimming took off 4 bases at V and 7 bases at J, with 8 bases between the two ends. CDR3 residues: CASSRTGEKLFF. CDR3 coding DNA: TGTGCCAGCAGCCGGACGGGTGAAAAACTGTTTTTT.

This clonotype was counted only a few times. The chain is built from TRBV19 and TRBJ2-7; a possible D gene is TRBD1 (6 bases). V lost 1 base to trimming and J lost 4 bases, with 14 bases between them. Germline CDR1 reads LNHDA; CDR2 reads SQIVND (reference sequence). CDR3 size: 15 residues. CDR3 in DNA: TGTGCCAGTAGTATAGTAGCAGGGGAAAGGTACGAGCAGTACTTC. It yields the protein CASSIVAGERYEQYF.

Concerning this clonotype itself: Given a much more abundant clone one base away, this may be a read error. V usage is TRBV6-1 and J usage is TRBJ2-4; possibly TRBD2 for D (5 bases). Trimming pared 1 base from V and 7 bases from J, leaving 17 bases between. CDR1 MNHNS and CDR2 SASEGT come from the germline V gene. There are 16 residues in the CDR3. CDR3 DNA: TGTGCCAGCAGTGAAGTAATAAGCGGAGTGAGGAACATTCAGTACTTC. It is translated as CASSEVISGVRNIQYF.

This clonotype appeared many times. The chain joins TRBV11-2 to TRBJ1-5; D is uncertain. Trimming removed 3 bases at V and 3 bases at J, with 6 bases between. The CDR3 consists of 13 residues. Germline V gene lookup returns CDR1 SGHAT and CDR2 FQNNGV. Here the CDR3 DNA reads TGTGCCAGCAGCTTGGCAACCAATCAGCCCCAGCATTTT. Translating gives CASSLATNQPQHF. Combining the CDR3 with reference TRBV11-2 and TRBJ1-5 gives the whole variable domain EAGVAQSPRYKIIEKRQSVAFWCNPISGHATLYWYQQILGQGPKLLIQFQNNGVVDDSQLPKDRFSAERLKGVDSTLKIQPAKLEDSAVYLCASSLATNQPQHFGDGTRLSIL.

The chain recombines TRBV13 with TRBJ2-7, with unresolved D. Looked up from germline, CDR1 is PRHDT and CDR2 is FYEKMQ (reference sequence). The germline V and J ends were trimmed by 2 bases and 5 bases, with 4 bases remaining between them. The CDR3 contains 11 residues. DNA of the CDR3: TGTGCCAGCAGCTTAACAAACGAGCAGTACTTC. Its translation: CASSLTNEQYF.

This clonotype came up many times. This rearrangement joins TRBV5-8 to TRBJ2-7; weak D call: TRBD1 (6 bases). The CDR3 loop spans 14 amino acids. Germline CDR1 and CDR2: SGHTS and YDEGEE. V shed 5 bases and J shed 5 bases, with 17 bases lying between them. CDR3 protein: CASSFLQGVNEQYF. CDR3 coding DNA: TGTGCCAGCAGTTTTCTACAGGGAGTGAACGAGCAGTACTTC.

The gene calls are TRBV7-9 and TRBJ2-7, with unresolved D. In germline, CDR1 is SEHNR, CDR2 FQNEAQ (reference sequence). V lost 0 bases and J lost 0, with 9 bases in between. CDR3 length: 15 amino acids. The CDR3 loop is CASSLASLSSYEQYF. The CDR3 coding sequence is TGTGCCAGCAGCTTAGCTTCCCTGAGCTCCTACGAGCAGTACTTC.

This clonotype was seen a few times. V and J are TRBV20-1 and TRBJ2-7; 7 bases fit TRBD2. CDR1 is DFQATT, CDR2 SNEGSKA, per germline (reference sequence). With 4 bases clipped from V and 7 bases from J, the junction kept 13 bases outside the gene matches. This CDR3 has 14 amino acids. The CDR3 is CSATGTINLREQYF. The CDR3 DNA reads TGCAGTGCTACCGGGACTATAAACCTACGGGAGCAGTACTTC.

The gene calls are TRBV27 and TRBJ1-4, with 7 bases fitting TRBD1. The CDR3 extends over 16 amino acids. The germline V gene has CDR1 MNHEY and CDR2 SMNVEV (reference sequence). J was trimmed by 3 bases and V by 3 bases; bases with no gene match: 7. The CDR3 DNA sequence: TGTGCCAGCAGTTTTGAGGGGGCGCAGGCTAATGAAAAACTGTTTTTT. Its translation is CASSFEGAQANEKLFF.

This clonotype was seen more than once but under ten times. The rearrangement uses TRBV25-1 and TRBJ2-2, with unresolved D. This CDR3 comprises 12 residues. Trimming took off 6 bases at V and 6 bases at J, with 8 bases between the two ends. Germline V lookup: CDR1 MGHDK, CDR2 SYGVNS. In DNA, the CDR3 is TGTGCCAGCAGCCCCCCCCCCGGGGAGCTGTTTTTT. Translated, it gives CASSPPPGELFF.

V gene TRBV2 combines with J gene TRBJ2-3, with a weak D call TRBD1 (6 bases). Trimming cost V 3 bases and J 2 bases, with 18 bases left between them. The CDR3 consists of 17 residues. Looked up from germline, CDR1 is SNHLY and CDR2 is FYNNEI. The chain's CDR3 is CASSDYTGMGYTDTQYF. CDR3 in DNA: TGTGCCAGCAGTGACTATACAGGGATGGGGTACACAGATACGCAGTATTTT.

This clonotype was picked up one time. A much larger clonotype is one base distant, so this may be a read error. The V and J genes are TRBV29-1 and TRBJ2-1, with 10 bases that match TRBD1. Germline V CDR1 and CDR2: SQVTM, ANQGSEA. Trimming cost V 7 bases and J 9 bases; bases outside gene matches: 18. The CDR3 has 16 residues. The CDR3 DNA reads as TGCAGCGCTCCGCCCCGGGACAGGGGAGGGCGGGGTGAGCAGTTCTTC. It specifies CSAPPRDRGGRGEQFF.

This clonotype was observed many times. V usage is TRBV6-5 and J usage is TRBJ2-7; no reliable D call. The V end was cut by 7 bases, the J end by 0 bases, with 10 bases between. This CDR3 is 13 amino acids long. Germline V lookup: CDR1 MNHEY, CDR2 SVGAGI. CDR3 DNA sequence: TGTGCCAGCACCCACCGGGCCTCCTACGAGCAGTACTTC. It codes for CASTHRASYEQYF.

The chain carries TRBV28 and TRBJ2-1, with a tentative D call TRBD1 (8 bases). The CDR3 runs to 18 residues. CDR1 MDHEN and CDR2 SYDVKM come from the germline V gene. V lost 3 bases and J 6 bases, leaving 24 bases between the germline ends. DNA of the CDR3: TGTGCCAGCAGTTTCCCAGGGGGCGCCGGGACTACCCTCAATGAGCAGTTCTTC. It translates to CASSFPGGAGTTLNEQFF. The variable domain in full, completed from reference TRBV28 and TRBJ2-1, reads DVKVTQSSRYLVKRTGEKVFLECVQDMDHENMFWYRQDPGLGLRLIYFSYDVKMKEKGDIPEGYSVSREKKERFSLILESASTNQTSMYLCASSFPGGAGTTLNEQFFGPGTRLTVL.

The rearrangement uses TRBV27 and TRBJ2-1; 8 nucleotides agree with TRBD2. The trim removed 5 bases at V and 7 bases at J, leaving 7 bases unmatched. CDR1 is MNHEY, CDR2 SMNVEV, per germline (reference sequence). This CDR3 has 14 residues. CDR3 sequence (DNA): TGTGCCAGCAGTCCCAGCGGGAGACTGAATGAGCAGTTCTTC. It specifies CASSPSGRLNEQFF.

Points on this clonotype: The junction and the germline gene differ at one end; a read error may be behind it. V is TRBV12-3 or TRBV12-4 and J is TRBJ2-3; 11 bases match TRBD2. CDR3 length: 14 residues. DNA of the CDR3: TGTGCCAGCGGTTTCCAACTAGCGGGAGTGGCGCAGTATTTT. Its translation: CASGFQLAGVAQYF.

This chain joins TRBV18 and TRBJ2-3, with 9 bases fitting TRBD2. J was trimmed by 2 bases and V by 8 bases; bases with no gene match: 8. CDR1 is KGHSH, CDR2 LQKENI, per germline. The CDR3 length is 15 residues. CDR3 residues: CASQRASGDTDTQYF. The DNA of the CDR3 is TGTGCCAGCCAGAGGGCTAGCGGGGACACAGATACGCAGTATTTT.

The CDR3 DNA sequence: TGTGCCAGCAGCGACCGACTAGCGGGAGGAACAGATACGCAGTATTTT. It is translated as CASSDRLAGGTDTQYF. The V and J genes are TRBV9 and TRBJ2-3; 13 positions match TRBD2. The length of the CDR3 is 16 residues. The ends lost 3 bases at V and 3 bases at J; junction bases unmatched: 4. In germline, CDR1 is SGDLS, CDR2 YYNGEE.

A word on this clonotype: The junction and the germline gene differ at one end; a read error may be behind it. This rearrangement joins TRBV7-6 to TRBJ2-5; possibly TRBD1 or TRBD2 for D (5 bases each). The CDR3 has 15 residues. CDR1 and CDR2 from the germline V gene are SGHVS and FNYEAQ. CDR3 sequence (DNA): TGTGCCAGCAGCCCCGGGACGAACTACCAAGAGCCCCAGTACTTC. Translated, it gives CASSPGTNYQEPQYF. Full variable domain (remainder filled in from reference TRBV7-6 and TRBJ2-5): GAGVSQSPRYKVTKRGQDVALRCDPISGHVSLYWYRQALGQGPEFLTYFNYEAQQDKSGLPNDRFSAERPEGSISTLTIQRTEQRDSAMYRCASSPGTNYQEPQYFGPGTRLLVL.

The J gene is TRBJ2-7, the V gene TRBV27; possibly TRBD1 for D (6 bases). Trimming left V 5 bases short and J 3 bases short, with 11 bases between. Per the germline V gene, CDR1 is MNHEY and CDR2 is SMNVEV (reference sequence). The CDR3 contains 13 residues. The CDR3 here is CASSPTGNYEQYF. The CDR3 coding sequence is TGTGCCAGCAGTCCGACAGGTAACTACGAGCAGTACTTC.

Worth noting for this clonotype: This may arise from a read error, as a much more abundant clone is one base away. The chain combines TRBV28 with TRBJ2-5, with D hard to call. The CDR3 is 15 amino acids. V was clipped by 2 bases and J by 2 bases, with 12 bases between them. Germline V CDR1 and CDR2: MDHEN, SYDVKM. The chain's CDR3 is CASSLSSSGQETQYF. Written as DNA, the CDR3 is TGTGCCAGCAGTTTAAGTTCGTCAGGACAAGAGACCCAGTACTTC. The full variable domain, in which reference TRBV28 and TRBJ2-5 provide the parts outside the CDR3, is DVKVTQSSRYLVKRTGEKVFLECVQDMDHENMFWYRQDPGLGLRLIYFSYDVKMKEKGDIPEGYSVSREKKERFSLILESASTNQTSMYLCASSLSSSGQETQYFGPGTRLLVL.

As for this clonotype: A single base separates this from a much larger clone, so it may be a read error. CDR3 DNA sequence: TGCAGCGTTTCCAACGAGGGGACAGACTATGGCTACACCTTC. Amino acids: CSVSNEGTDYGYTF. V and J are TRBV29-1 and TRBJ1-2, with 7 bases aligning to TRBD1. This CDR3 has 14 amino acids. Germline trimming cut 5 bases from V and 3 bases from J; bases unmatched to any gene: 9. In germline, CDR1 is SQVTM, CDR2 ANQGSEA.

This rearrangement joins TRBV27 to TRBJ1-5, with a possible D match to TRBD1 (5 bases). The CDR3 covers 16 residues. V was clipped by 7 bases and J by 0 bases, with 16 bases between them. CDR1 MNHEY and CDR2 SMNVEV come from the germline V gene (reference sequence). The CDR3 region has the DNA TGTGCCAGCAAACCTGGGTGGGGCGATAGCAATCAGCCCCAGCATTTT. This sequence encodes CASKPGWGDSNQPQHF.

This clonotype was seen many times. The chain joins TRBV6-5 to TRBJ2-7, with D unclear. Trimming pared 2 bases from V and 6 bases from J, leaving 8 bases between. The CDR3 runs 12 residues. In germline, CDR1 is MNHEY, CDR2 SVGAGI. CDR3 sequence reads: CASSYLGSEQYF. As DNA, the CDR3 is TGTGCCAGCAGTTACCTCGGAAGCGAGCAGTACTTC.

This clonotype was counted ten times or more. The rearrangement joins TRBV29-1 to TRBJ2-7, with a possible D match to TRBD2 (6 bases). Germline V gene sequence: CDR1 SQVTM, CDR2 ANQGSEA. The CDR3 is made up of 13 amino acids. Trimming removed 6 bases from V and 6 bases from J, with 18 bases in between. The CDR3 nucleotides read TGCAGCGTGATAAAGAGGGACTCTGGCGAGCAGTACTTC. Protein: CSVIKRDSGEQYF.